The rows below give T cell receptor beta chains drawn from one sample of a study of cytomegalovirus exposure and HLA in healthy donors. Produced via immunoSEQ multiplex PCR; TCRdb's table is partial and in-frame only. The table records around 180,000 clones, 85% of them present only once. Sequencing was done on a sample of PBMCs. The receptor set was obtained from a boy between 2 and 15 years old in good health and CMV-seronegative. The CDR3 runs from the conserved cysteine through the conserved F or W.

V gene	J gene	CDR3 protein
TRBV7-9	TRBJ1-4	CASSSHGSENEKLFF
TRBV30	TRBJ2-1	CAWSVHSGSKDEQFF
TRBV19	TRBJ1-5	CASSPIGGRNWQPQHF
TRBV28	TRBJ2-7	CASSLYILARYEQYF
TRBV28	TRBJ1-5	CASRDRGPPQHF
TRBV5-4	TRBJ1-1	CASSRGGDTEAFF
TRBV7-9	TRBJ1-2	CASSWGQFGYTF
TRBV30	TRBJ2-7	CAWSVGTSGRAPREQYF
TRBV2	TRBJ1-5	CASSGGTGHSSNQPQHF
TRBV30	TRBJ2-7	CAWIRAGSGYEQYF
TRBV5-1	TRBJ2-3	CASSQTVSSTDTQYF
TRBV5-1	TRBJ2-1	CASSLGSGRSEQFF
TRBV4-2	TRBJ2-1	CASSLDWDRNYNEQFF
TRBV28	TRBJ2-6	CASSPGQSASGANVLTF
TRBV28	TRBJ2-1	CASSPRLAGGPGNEQFF
TRBV5-6	TRBJ1-1	CASSSGYWSTEAFF
TRBV23-1	TRBJ2-7	CASTLLEQYF
TRBV27	TRBJ2-2	CASSRLGPGELFF
TRBV19	TRBJ1-2	CASSIGSRDGYTF
TRBV19	TRBJ1-2	CASRLGRAYTF
TRBV9	TRBJ2-1	CASSVALAPIPNEQFF
TRBV5-6	TRBJ1-5	CASSLMDSFQPQHF
TRBV27	TRBJ1-2	CASSTGRDGYTF
TRBV10-3	TRBJ2-1	CAITPGGARSYNEQFF
TRBV27	TRBJ2-7	CASSWQGAGEQYF
TRBV2	TRBJ1-5	CASSGTGGSQPQHF
TRBV2	TRBJ2-2	CASSEHVSGGANTGELFF
TRBV19	TRBJ1-1	CASSINVRSVTNTEAFF
TRBV28	TRBJ2-2	CASRTSGINTGELFF